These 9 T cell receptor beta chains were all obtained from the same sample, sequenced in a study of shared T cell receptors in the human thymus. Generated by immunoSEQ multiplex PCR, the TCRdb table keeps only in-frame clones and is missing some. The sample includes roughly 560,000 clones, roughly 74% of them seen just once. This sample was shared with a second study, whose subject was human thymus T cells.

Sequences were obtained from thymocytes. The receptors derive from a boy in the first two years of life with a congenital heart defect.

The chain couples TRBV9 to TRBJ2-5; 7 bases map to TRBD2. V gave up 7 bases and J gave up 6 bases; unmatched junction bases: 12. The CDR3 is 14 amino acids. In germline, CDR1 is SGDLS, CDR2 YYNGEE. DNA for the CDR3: TGTGCCAGCGCTACCTTAGGGGAGGGCCAGACCCAGTACTTC. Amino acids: CASATLGEGQTQYF.

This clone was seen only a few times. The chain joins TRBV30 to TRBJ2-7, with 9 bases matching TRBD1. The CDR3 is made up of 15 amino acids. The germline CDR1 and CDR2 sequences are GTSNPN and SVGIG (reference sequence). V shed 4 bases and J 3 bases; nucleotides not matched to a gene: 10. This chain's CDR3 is CAWTPPGQGLYEQYF. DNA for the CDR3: TGTGCCTGGACCCCACCGGGACAGGGACTCTACGAGCAGTACTTC.

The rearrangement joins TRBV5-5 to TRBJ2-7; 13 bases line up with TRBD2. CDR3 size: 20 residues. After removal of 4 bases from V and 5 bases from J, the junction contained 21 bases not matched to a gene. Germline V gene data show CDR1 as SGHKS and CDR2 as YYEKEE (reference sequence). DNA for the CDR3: TGTGCCAGCAGCGAATCTCGCAGGGGCCCCGGGACTAGCGGGACCCACGAGCAGTACTTC. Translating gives CASSESRRGPGTSGTHEQYF.

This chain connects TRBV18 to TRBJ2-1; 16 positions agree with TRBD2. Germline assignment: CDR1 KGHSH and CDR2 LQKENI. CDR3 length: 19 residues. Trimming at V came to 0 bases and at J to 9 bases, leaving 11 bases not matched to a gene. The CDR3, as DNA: TGTGCCAGCTCACCACCCGGGACTAGCGGGAGGGCCGACTTAGGTGAGCAGTTCTTC. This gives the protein CASSPPGTSGRADLGEQFF.

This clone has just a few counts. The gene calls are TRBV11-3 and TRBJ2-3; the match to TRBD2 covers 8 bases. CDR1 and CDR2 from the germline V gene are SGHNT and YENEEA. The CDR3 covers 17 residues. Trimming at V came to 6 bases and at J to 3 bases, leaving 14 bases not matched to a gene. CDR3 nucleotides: TGTGCCAGCAGGACTACGGAGGGCGGGAGGACTACAGATACGCAGTATTTT. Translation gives CASRTTEGGRTTDTQYF.

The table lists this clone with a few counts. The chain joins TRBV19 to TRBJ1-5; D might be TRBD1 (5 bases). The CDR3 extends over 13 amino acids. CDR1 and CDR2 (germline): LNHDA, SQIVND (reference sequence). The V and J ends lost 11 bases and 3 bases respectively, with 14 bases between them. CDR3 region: CAGGVGHNQPQHF. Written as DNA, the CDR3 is TGTGCCGGGGGGGTGGGCCACAATCAGCCCCAGCATTTT. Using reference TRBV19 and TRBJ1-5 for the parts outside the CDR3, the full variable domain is DGGITQSPKYLFRKEGQNVTLSCEQNLNHDAMYWYRQDPGQGLRLIYYSQIVNDFQKGDIAEGYSVSREKKESFPLTVTSAQKNPTAFYLCAGGVGHNQPQHFGDGTRLSIL.

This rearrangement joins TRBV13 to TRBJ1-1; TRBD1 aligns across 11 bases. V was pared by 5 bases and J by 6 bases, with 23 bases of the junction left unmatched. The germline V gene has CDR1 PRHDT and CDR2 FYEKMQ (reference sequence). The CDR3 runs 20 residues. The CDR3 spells CASSPGLWGQTDRGHAEAFF. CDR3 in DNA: TGTGCCAGCAGCCCAGGACTGTGGGGCCAGACGGACAGGGGGCACGCTGAAGCTTTCTTT.

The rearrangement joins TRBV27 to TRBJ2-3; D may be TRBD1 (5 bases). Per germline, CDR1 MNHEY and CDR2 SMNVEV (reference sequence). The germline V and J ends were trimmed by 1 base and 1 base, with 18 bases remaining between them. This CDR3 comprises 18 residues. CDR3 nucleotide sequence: TGTGCCAGCAGTTTATTCGTCCGTCCGGACACCCGCACAGATACGCAGTATTTT. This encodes CASSLFVRPDTRTDTQYF.

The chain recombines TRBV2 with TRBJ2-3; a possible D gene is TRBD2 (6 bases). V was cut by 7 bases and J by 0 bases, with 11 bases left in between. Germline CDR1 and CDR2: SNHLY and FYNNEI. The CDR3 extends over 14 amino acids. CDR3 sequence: CASKSGASTDTQYF. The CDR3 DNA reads TGTGCCAGCAAGTCGGGAGCCAGCACAGATACGCAGTATTTT.